Below, 10 T cell receptor beta chains from the same sample are listed, as sequenced in a study of blood T cell repertoires in COVID-19. Sequencing was performed with immunoSEQ multiplex PCR; in TCRdb, only in-frame clones are kept and a portion is missing. The table includes around 260,000 clones, roughly 85% detected once. The sequenced sample consisted of PBMCs or T cells enriched from blood (not recorded which). Receptors originate from a woman in her twenties or thirties who had recovered from COVID-19.

V usage is TRBV2 and J usage is TRBJ2-1, with 10 nucleotides matching TRBD1. The CDR3 contains 14 residues. Germline V gene sequence: CDR1 SNHLY, CDR2 FYNNEI. Trimming removed 5 bases from V and 7 bases from J; junction bases left unmatched: 5. The CDR3 nucleotides are TGTGCCAGCAGTCGACAGGGGGCGGTGAATGAGCAGTTCTTC. It is translated as CASSRQGAVNEQFF.

The gene calls are TRBV4-2 and TRBJ1-4; D not certain. CDR1 is LGHNA, CDR2 YNFKEQ, per germline. The CDR3 runs 18 residues. The V end was cut by 0 bases, the J end by 0 bases, with 14 bases between. Here the CDR3 DNA reads TGTGCCAGCAGCCAAGATTTGGGCAGCATAGCAACTAATGAAAAACTGTTTTTT. Translated: CASSQDLGSIATNEKLFF.

The rearrangement links TRBV6-1 to TRBJ1-3; D is undetermined. Trimming removed 0 bases from V and 5 bases from J, with 11 bases in between. CDR1 is MNHNS and CDR2 is SASEGT in the germline V gene. CDR3 size: 15 residues. Here the CDR3 reads CASSEAGKFRNTIYF. CDR3 coding DNA: TGTGCCAGCAGTGAAGCCGGGAAGTTTCGAAACACCATATATTTT.

The chain combines TRBV5-4 with TRBJ2-2; 8 bases align to TRBD1. Germline CDR1 is SGHNT and CDR2 is YYREEE (reference sequence). The CDR3 sequence is 16 residues long. The V gene end was trimmed by 1 base and the J gene end by 2 bases; junction bases not matched to a gene: 4. The CDR3 DNA reads TGTGCCAGCAGCTTGCCCGGACAGGGAAACACCGGGGAGCTGTTTTTT. As protein: CASSLPGQGNTGELFF.

The V gene is TRBV7-8, the J gene TRBJ2-5, with TRBD2 as a possible D gene (5 bases). Germline loops: CDR1 SGHVS, CDR2 FQNEAQ. This CDR3 is built from 14 residues. The ends were cut back, 1 base at V and 2 bases at J, with 8 bases in the middle. The DNA of the CDR3 is TGTGCCAGCAGCTTAGGCGGGCTTCAAGAGACCCAGTACTTC. It is translated as CASSLGGLQETQYF.

The chain couples TRBV2 to TRBJ2-3, with D possibly TRBD2 on 9 matching bases. Trimming removed 3 bases from V and 2 bases from J, with 24 bases in between. Germline V gives CDR1 SNHLY, CDR2 FYNNEI. This CDR3 contains 19 residues. The CDR3 DNA is TGTGCCAGCAGTGACGCAGGGGGCATAGCGGGGGTGAACACAGATACGCAGTATTTT. The encoded protein is CASSDAGGIAGVNTDTQYF.

J is TRBJ1-1 and V is TRBV28; D might be TRBD1 (5 bases). This CDR3 has 17 residues. The V end was cut by 5 bases, the J end by 0 bases, with 19 bases between. Per germline, CDR1 MDHEN and CDR2 SYDVKM. CDR3 residues: CASSPYPRTDMNTEAFF. The DNA for the CDR3 is TGTGCCAGCAGTCCCTACCCACGGACGGACATGAACACTGAAGCTTTCTTT.

The gene calls are TRBV28 and TRBJ2-5, with a weak D call TRBD2 (6 bases). The CDR3 totals 14 residues. The V gene lost 4 bases and the J gene lost 4 bases, with 13 bases spanning the gap. The V gene's germline CDR1 is MDHEN and CDR2 SYDVKM. CDR3 region: CASSSWTTLETQYF. As DNA, the CDR3 is TGTGCCAGCAGTTCCTGGACTACCCTAGAGACCCAGTACTTC.

This rearrangement joins TRBV5-1 to TRBJ1-1; D not resolved. The CDR3 contains 16 residues. V shed 4 bases and J shed 2 bases, with 18 bases lying between them. The germline V gene has CDR1 SGHRS and CDR2 YFSETQ. The CDR3 region has the DNA TGCGCCAGCAGCCTCCCCCAGTCGGGTCCTAACACTGAAGCTTTCTTT. It codes for CASSLPQSGPNTEAFF.

The chain is built from TRBV27 and TRBJ2-1; D might be TRBD2 (5 bases). Deletions cut 6 bases from V and 10 bases from J, with 13 bases between. Germline loops: CDR1 MNHEY, CDR2 SMNVEV (reference sequence). The CDR3 has 12 residues. The CDR3 region is CASSPSGNEQFF. The CDR3 DNA reads TGTGCCAGCAGCCCGTCCGGGAACGAGCAGTTCTTC.